Following are 7 T cell receptor beta chains from one sample sequenced in a study of T cell responses to AZD1222 COVID-19 vaccine. Sequencing was performed with immunoSEQ multiplex PCR; in TCRdb, only in-frame clones are kept and a portion is missing. The sample shows around 130,000 clones, about 86% of them seen only once. The sample was peripheral blood, taken on day 0 of AZD1222 vaccination. These receptors originate from an adult in good health.

The chain is built from TRBV18 and TRBJ1-3; TRBD1 matches at 9 bases. The ends lost 2 bases at V and 4 bases at J; junction bases unmatched: 9. CDR3 length: 17 residues. Germline CDR1 KGHSH, CDR2 LQKENI. Written as DNA, the CDR3 is TGTGCCAGCTCACCATTTTCCGACAGGGGGTCCGGAAACACCATATATTTT. This translates into CASSPFSDRGSGNTIYF.

This chain connects TRBV9 to TRBJ1-6; D is uncertain. V was clipped by 0 bases and J by 10 bases, with 8 bases between them. CDR3 length: 13 amino acids. Germline V lookup: CDR1 SGDLS, CDR2 YYNGEE. The CDR3 DNA sequence: TGTGCCAGCAGCGTAGATGTAGAATCACCCCTCCACTTT. This codes for CASSVDVESPLHF.

The rearrangement uses TRBV2 and TRBJ1-1, with D perhaps matching TRBD1 (6 bases). V shed 4 bases and J shed 1 base, with 13 bases lying between them. The CDR3 is 15 amino acids. Germline V gene sequence: CDR1 SNHLY, CDR2 FYNNEI. The CDR3 reads CASSASGTWNTEAFF. The CDR3 nucleotides read TGTGCCAGCAGTGCATCCGGGACATGGAACACTGAAGCTTTCTTT.

This clone appeared a few times. This chain links TRBV10-1 with TRBJ2-2; D possibly corresponds to TRBD2 (6 bases). V was trimmed by 1 base and J by 5 bases, leaving 17 bases between them. The CDR3 has 17 residues. From germline, CDR1 is WNHNN and CDR2 SYGVQD (reference sequence). The CDR3 reads CASSEWGQGGSTGELFF. Written as DNA, the CDR3 is TGCGCCAGCAGTGAGTGGGGTCAGGGAGGAAGTACCGGGGAGCTGTTTTTT.

This chain connects TRBV7-8 to TRBJ1-2, with D possibly TRBD1 on 5 matching bases. Germline CDR1 and CDR2: SGHVS and FQNEAQ. The CDR3 runs to 14 residues. The V and J ends lost 5 bases and 1 base respectively, with 11 bases between them. CDR3 sequence (DNA): TGTGCCAGCAGCCAAAGGGACCTTAACTATGGCTACACCTTC. Amino acid sequence: CASSQRDLNYGYTF.

This clone was observed a single time. This chain links TRBV5-1 with TRBJ1-2, with D unresolved. This CDR3 has 15 amino acids. V shed 6 bases and J shed 7 bases, with 22 bases lying between them. Per the germline V gene, CDR1 is SGHRS and CDR2 is YFSETQ. The CDR3 region is CASTLTPGLKSGYTF. The CDR3 region has the DNA TGCGCCAGCACCCTGACGCCCGGACTAAAGTCTGGCTACACCTTC.

The chain combines TRBV21-1 with TRBJ1-4; TRBD1 was called by the table and not checked on the DNA. TRBV21-1 represents a pseudogene. The CDR3 loop spans 14 amino acids. The CDR3 nucleotides read TGTGCCAGCAGCAAAGTTCAGGGGGCGGGGAAACTGTTTTTT. Translating it yields CASSKVQGAGKLFF.